This TCR beta chain was found in a study of shared clonotypes between healthy human individuals. Study-wide findings and caveats: Blood was the only sampled material, and tissue repertoires likely differ. The diversity represented, both genetic and in exposure history, was limited by few donors.

Note on this clone: Its antigen is currently unknown.

Terminally differentiated effector memory CD45RA+ cells were excluded by CCR7 positive selection of CD45RO-negative cells. The method was immunoSEQ multiplex PCR; TCRdb's version includes in-frame clones alone and lacks a portion of them. This sample has about 2,200,000 clones, with 93% found just once. The CDR3 length is 17 residues. V gave up 10 bases and J gave up 0 bases, with 21 bases separating them. CDR1 is MNHEY, CDR2 SMNVEV, per germline (reference sequence). This chain joins TRBV27 and TRBJ2-2; no clear D gene. This TCR came from a man aged 18 to 30 in good health. Some clones in this sample may be carry-over from other donors' samples. The sequenced sample was naive CD8+ T cells from PBMCs. The CDR3 region is CATSLWAANSNTGELFF. The CDR3 DNA reads TGTGCCACCTCGTTGTGGGCCGCGAACTCGAACACCGGGGAGCTGTTTTTT.